This is a list of T cell receptor beta chains from one sample in a study of cytomegalovirus exposure and HLA in healthy donors. Measured with immunoSEQ multiplex PCR; TCRdb has only the in-frame clones, and not every one. The sample shows roughly 120,000 clones, around 75% of them seen only once. Sequenced input: PBMCs. The receptors here all came from a woman aged 18 to 35 in good health and CMV-seronegative. Each CDR3 is given without its conserved first and last residue. The order of the fields is V gene, J gene, CDR3 protein.

V gene: TRBV5-6
J gene: TRBJ1-2
CDR3 protein: ASSPRTGTGASEGYT

V gene: TRBV30
J gene: TRBJ1-6
CDR3 protein: AFDRESSPLH

V gene: TRBV5-1
J gene: TRBJ1-1
CDR3 protein: ASTGGALGTEAF

V gene: TRBV30
J gene: TRBJ1-4
CDR3 protein: AWGTFTTNEKLF

V gene: TRBV14
J gene: TRBJ1-1
CDR3 protein: ASSQVLTLNTEAF

V gene: TRBV5-1
J gene: TRBJ2-3
CDR3 protein: ASSLQGLSTDTQY

V gene: TRBV25-1
J gene: TRBJ1-1
CDR3 protein: ASSEWGDRTEAF

V gene: TRBV7-6
J gene: TRBJ1-2
CDR3 protein: ASSLAPGANYGYT

V gene: TRBV5-1
J gene: TRBJ2-7
CDR3 protein: ASSTSTDYYEQY

V gene: TRBV7-8
J gene: TRBJ1-1
CDR3 protein: ASSYNRALNTEAF

V gene: TRBV5-1
J gene: TRBJ2-7
CDR3 protein: ASSPLTSGVDEQY

V gene: TRBV7-2
J gene: TRBJ1-2
CDR3 protein: ASSFGGTYGYT

V gene: TRBV30
J gene: TRBJ2-7
CDR3 protein: AWSGGWTYEQY

V gene: TRBV5-6
J gene: TRBJ2-7
CDR3 protein: ASSSGTGDPYEQY

V gene: TRBV5-4
J gene: TRBJ1-6
CDR3 protein: ASTLGDSPLH

V gene: TRBV10-3
J gene: TRBJ2-1
CDR3 protein: AISETAGEQF

V gene: TRBV4-1
J gene: TRBJ1-5
CDR3 protein: ASSHWDRDDQPQH

V gene: TRBV29-1
J gene: TRBJ1-2
CDR3 protein: SASSGGQGAYGYT

V gene: TRBV2
J gene: TRBJ2-1
CDR3 protein: ASNRGGSYNEQF

V gene: TRBV7-6
J gene: TRBJ1-4
CDR3 protein: ASRRGRGLLDQTTNEKLF

V gene: TRBV5-6
J gene: TRBJ1-1
CDR3 protein: ASSGTTGNTEAF

V gene: TRBV6-5
J gene: TRBJ2-3
CDR3 protein: ASSYGTRTDTQY

V gene: TRBV30
J gene: TRBJ1-6
CDR3 protein: AWSDSSYNSPLH

V gene: TRBV7-3
J gene: TRBJ2-5
CDR3 protein: ASSQSGLKETQY

V gene: TRBV11-2
J gene: TRBJ1-2
CDR3 protein: ASSLVGRADYGYT

V gene: TRBV19
J gene: TRBJ1-5
CDR3 protein: ASSKDRVGNQPQH

V gene: TRBV30
J gene: TRBJ2-7
CDR3 protein: AWSVGVGGDEQY

V gene: TRBV5-1
J gene: TRBJ2-2
CDR3 protein: ASSSGQGAWTGELF

V gene: TRBV5-1
J gene: TRBJ2-3
CDR3 protein: ASSFVRATGDTQY

V gene: TRBV6-1
J gene: TRBJ1-6
CDR3 protein: ASSGQGEYNSPLH

V gene: TRBV10-2
J gene: TRBJ2-7
CDR3 protein: ASSEGTSNEQY

V gene: TRBV2
J gene: TRBJ2-1
CDR3 protein: ASSGDGQGGNEQF

V gene: TRBV6-6
J gene: TRBJ2-7
CDR3 protein: ASSFGTSYEQY